Included here is one T cell receptor (beta chain) sequence, with context. These data come from a study of blood T cell repertoires in COVID-19. Background on the study: PBMCs, B-cell-depleted T cells, or T cells were the source of the cDNA or gDNA that made up the material.

There are 17 residues in the CDR3. V shed 5 bases and J 2 bases; nucleotides not matched to a gene: 11. The germline CDR1 and CDR2 sequences are SEHNR and FQNEAQ (reference sequence). Source study methods: Quantification of nucleated cells was approximated via reference gene primer amplification. Assay: immunoSEQ multiplex PCR; the TCRdb copy retains only in-frame clones and omits some. V, J and clone size derive from that table, while D and trimming were established from the DNA sequence. In the table there are about 160,000 clones, about 86% of which are singletons. The J gene is TRBJ1-3, the V gene TRBV7-9; 8 positions agree with TRBD1. The source material was peripheral blood. The clonotype originates from a man in his sixties or seventies with acute or convalescent COVID-19. The CDR3 spells CASSLRAGGLTGNTIYF. As DNA, the CDR3 is TGTGCCAGCAGCCTACGGGCAGGGGGCCTTACTGGAAACACCATATATTTT.